This T cell receptor beta chain derives from a study of beta chain features in type 1 diabetes. Looking at the study overall: Sorted cells examined across all samples numbered around 99,000,000. Overall study findings and caveats: Unsettled here was the matter of whether HLA type influences TCRB rearrangement.

This clone was found a few times. No antigen is known for it. Expressed TCRB transcripts were sequenced, since all the RNA that had been isolated was reverse transcribed. Method: immunoSEQ multiplex PCR; TCRdb's copy keeps in-frame clones and lacks some. This sample has 350,000 to 400,000 clones, with more than 13% found just once. Germline V gene lookup returns CDR1 SGDLS and CDR2 YYNGEE. The CDR3 has 12 amino acids. The J segment lost 6 bases and the V segment lost 3 bases, leaving 1 base of the junction unmatched. Material for sequencing was naive CD4+ T cells from blood. The rearrangement links TRBV9 to TRBJ1-2; the match to TRBD1 covers 8 bases. This TCR was sampled from a woman in her late teens or twenties in good health. CDR3 protein: CASSATGDGYTF. DNA of the CDR3: TGTGCCAGCAGCGCGACAGGGGATGGCTACACCTTC.